These T cell receptor beta chains were read from a single sample in a study of CD8+CD57+ T cells in acquired aplastic anemia. TCRdb redid the calling of the reads with MiXCR, one entry per CDR3 protein. Of some 200,000 distinct CDR3 sequences listed, 48% are singletons. The sample taken for sequencing was sorted CD4+, CD8+, or CD8+CD57+ T cells (not recorded which) from PBMCs. Receptor source: a human donor with aplastic anemia. CDR3s include the opening cysteine and the closing phenylalanine or tryptophan.

TRBJ2-3	TRBV19	CASSIGLAGGEGTQYF
TRBJ2-1	TRBV7-8	CASSLDRNEQFF
TRBJ1-4	TRBV24-1	CATTGSGNEKLFF
TRBJ2-3	TRBV6-1	CASTHTAADTQYF
TRBJ1-6	TRBV6-4	CASSDRTGGKSPLHF
TRBJ1-1	TRBV7-6	CASSLYSVTEAFF
TRBJ2-3	TRBV7-8	CASSLVIPRSDMQYF
TRBJ2-7	TRBV4-2	CASSPRDRGDYEQYF
TRBJ2-7	TRBV7-3	CASVPRETYEQYF
TRBJ1-2	TRBV29-1	CSGGTGHNYGYTF
TRBJ1-1	TRBV6-1	CASTEGQMNTEAFF
TRBJ2-1	TRBV7-9	CASSDRAGGRDEQFF
TRBJ2-6	TRBV19	CASSIDDSGANVLTF
TRBJ2-5	TRBV7-6	CASSLAGDRGAGETQYF
TRBJ2-3	TRBV7-2	CASSFRTSGSGDTQYF
TRBJ1-2	TRBV3-1	CASSQASGAGDGYTF
TRBJ1-6	TRBV7-9	CASSHVDGEPLHF
TRBJ2-4	TRBV12-5	CASGLVSNIQYF
TRBJ2-1	TRBV10-3	CAISESTDVYNEQFF
TRBJ1-6	TRBV5-1	CASSARDSPLHF
TRBJ2-1	TRBV19	CASSMGTGSYEQFF
TRBJ1-6	TRBV4-2	CASSQETGNNSPLHF
TRBJ1-1	TRBV12-3/TRBV12-4	CASSLVFWGREAFF
TRBJ2-3	TRBV10-3	CAITAGNTQYF
TRBJ2-1	TRBV10-3	CAISEGAGYKNEQFF
TRBJ1-2	TRBV9	CASSVNYGYTF
TRBJ2-5	TRBV7-2	CASGAHTGFQETQYF
TRBJ2-5	TRBV20-1	CSASRPDIETQYF
TRBJ2-7	TRBV7-7	CASSPGPAYEQYF
TRBJ2-2	TRBV29-1	CSVAHSGRATGELFF
TRBJ2-5	TRBV7-7	CASSFPGETQYF
TRBJ2-7	TRBV7-2	CASSGSGGAIREQYF
TRBJ1-2	TRBV29-1	CSVEDRVRGSGYTF
TRBJ2-2	TRBV7-9	CASSARIAQLANTGELFF
TRBJ2-1	TRBV7-6	CASSDETGPYNEQFF
TRBJ1-1	TRBV19	CASSISPNTEAFF
TRBJ2-7	TRBV29-1	CSLVGTGGYEQYF
TRBJ1-1	TRBV19	CASSIDPIMNTEAFF
TRBJ2-2	TRBV11-2	CASTQVAKAGELFF
TRBJ1-1	TRBV7-9	CASSLAGGEGEAFF
TRBJ1-2	TRBV30	CAWSIGRGIGYTF
TRBJ2-3	TRBV18	CASSPPGQASDTQYF
TRBJ2-5	TRBV20-1	CSARGTSGSGETQYF
TRBJ1-1	TRBV4-2	CASSPRQRNTEAFF
TRBJ1-2	TRBV20-1	CSARANNYGYTF
TRBJ1-1	TRBV29-1	CSVPWGFF
TRBJ1-4	TRBV25-1	CASSELPGTNEKLFF
TRBJ2-1	TRBV20-1	CSATNSETDNEQFF
TRBJ2-7	TRBV7-9	CATRDSYEQYF
TRBJ2-7	TRBV6-5	CASSYELHQEQYF
TRBJ1-5	TRBV6-1	CASSAQRDRAQPQHF
TRBJ2-7	TRBV20-1	CSAQRPDEQYF